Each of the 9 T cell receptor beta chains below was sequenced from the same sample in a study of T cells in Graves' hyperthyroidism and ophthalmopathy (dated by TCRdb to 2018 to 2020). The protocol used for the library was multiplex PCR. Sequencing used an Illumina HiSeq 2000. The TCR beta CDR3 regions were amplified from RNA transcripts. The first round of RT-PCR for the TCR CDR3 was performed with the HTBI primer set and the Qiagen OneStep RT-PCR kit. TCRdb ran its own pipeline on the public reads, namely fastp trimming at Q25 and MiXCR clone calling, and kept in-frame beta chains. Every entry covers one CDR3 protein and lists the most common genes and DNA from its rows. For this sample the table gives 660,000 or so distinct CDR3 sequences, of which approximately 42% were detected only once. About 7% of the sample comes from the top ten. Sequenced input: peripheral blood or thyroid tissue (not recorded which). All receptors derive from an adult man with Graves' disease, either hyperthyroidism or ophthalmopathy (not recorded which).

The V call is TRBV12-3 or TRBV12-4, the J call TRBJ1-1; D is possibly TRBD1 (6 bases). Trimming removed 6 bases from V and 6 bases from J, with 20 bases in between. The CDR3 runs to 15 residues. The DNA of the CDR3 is TGTGCCAGCAGCTTACCCCCAACGGGGGCTGCTGAAGCTTTCTTT. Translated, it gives CASSLPPTGAAEAFF.

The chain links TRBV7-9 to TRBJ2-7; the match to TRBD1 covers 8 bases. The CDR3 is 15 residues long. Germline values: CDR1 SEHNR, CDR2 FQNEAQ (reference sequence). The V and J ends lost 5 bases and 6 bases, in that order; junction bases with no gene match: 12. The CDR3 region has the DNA TGTGCCAGCAGCACACGGACAGGGCCGGGTCGCGAGCAGTACTTC. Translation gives CASSTRTGPGREQYF.

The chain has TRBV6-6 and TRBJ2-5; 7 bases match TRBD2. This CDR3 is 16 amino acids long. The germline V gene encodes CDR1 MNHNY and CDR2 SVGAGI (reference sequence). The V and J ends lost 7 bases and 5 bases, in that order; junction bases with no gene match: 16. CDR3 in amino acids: CASTHGASGISETQYF. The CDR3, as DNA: TGTGCCAGCACCCACGGGGCCAGCGGGATATCGGAGACCCAGTACTTC.

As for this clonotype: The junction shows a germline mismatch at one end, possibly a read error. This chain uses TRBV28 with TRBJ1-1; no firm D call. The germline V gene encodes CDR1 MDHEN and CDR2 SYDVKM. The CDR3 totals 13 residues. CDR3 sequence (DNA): TGTGCCAACAGTACTCTGATGAACACTGAAGCTTTCTTT. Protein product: CANSTLMNTEAFF.

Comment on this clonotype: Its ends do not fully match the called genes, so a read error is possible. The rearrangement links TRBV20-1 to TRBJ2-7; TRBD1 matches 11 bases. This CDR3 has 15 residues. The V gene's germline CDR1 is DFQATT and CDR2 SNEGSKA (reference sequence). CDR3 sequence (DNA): TGCAGTGCTCCCGACCGGGACAGGGGGTCCTACGAGCAGCACTTC. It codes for CSAPDRDRGSYEQHF.

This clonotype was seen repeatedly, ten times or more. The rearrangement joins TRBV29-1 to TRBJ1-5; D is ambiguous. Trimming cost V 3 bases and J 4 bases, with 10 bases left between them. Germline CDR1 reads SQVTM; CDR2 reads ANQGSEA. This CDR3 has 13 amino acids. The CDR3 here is CSVDTGGNQPQHF. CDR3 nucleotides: TGCAGCGTTGATACCGGAGGTAATCAGCCCCAGCATTTT.

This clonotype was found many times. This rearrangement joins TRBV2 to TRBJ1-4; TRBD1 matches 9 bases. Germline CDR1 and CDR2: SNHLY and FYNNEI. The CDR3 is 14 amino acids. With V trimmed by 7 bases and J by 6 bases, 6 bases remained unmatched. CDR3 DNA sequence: TGTGCCAGCAAGCCCAGGACAGGGGATGAAAAACTGTTTTTT. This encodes CASKPRTGDEKLFF.

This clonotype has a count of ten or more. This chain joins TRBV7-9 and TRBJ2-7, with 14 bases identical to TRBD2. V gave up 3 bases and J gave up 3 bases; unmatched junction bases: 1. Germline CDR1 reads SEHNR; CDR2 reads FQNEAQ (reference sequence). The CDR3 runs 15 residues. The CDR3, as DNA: TGTGCCAGCAGCTTTGGACTAGCGGGGGGCTACGAGCAGTACTTC. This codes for CASSFGLAGGYEQYF. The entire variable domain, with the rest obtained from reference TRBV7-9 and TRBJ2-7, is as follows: DTGVSQNPRHKITKRGQNVTFRCDPISEHNRLYWYRQTLGQGPEFLTYFQNEAQLEKSRLLSDRFSAERPKGSFSTLEIQRTEQGDSAMYLCASSFGLAGGYEQYFGPGTRLTVT.

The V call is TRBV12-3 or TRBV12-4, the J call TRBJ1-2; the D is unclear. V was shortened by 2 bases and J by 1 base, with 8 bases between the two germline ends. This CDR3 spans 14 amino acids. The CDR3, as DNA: TGTGCCAGCAGTTTATCCGAGGGTAACTATGGCTACACCTTC. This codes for CASSLSEGNYGYTF.